The subject of this entry is one T cell receptor beta chain. These data belong to a study of blood T cell repertoires in COVID-19. The overall study: The samples span acute and convalescent COVID-19 from the United States, Italy and Spain. Sample material is recorded as cDNA or gDNA derived from T cells, B-cell-depleted T cells, or PBMCs.

V was shortened by 0 bases and J by 3 bases, with 11 bases between the two germline ends. Per germline, CDR1 MNHEY and CDR2 SVGAGI. The CDR3 contains 15 residues. Authors' data handling: The authors estimated nucleated cell counts from reference gene primer amplification. Assay: immunoSEQ multiplex PCR; the TCRdb copy retains only in-frame clones and omits some. That table gives V, J and clone size, and the DNA gave D and trimming. The table shows around 100,000 clones, with approximately 88% occurring only once. This clonotype was sampled from a human donor in a cohort sampled during active COVID-19. Sequencing used peripheral blood. The rearrangement links TRBV6-5 to TRBJ1-1; D gene unclear. This chain's CDR3 is CASSYSRLRDTEAFF. The DNA for the CDR3 is TGTGCCAGCAGTTACTCGCGACTAAGGGACACTGAAGCTTTCTTT.